This TCR beta chain was sequenced for a study of T cells after yellow fever vaccination. Turning to the study itself: The fractions with low cell numbers were processed using SMART-Seq v4 Ultra Low Input.

Generation of TCR cDNA used 5'RACE template switching (which added a universal primer site and UMIs). TCRdb ran MiXCR on the 5' RACE reads and lists one entry per CDR3 protein. The table includes nearly 300,000 distinct CDR3 sequences, roughly 8.7% detected once. Germline CDR1 is ENHRY and CDR2 is SYGVKD. V was shortened by 4 bases and J by 4 bases, with 22 bases between the two germline ends. The CDR3 sequence is 17 residues long. This clonotype has a handful of counts. Its target is not known. Broader study findings: Reappearing after the booster were most of the clones from primary vaccination (less than 97% CD4, 70% to 90% CD8). One caveat is that FACS-sorted repertoires could contain abundant clonotypes contaminating from the bulk population.

The material sequenced was CD4+ T cells sorted from PBMCs, taken 5 days after the yellow fever booster vaccination. This sequence originates from a man between 18 and 35 years old who received the YFV17D yellow fever vaccine. V gene TRBV10-3 combines with J gene TRBJ2-5, with D tentatively TRBD1 or TRBD2 (6 bases each). This CDR3 is CAISVGLDKGGAETQYF. The CDR3 DNA reads TGTGCCATCAGTGTAGGTCTAGATAAGGGGGGAGCAGAGACCCAGTACTTC.